This record covers a single TCR beta chain. The antigen is undetermined. After removal of 6 bases from V and 3 bases from J, the junction contained 2 bases not matched to a gene. The CDR3 is made up of 13 amino acids. The germline V gene has CDR1 SNHLY and CDR2 FYNNEI. The primer mix covered 54 TRBV segments and 13 TRBJ segments. Here immunoSEQ multiplex PCR was the method, and the copy in TCRdb shows in-frame clones only, minus some. The repertoire consists of roughly 120,000 clones, with 80% to 95% occurring once and the leading ten covering over 0.25%. The sample originates from a study of T cell repertoires and HLA-DP antigens. Study details: Alloreactive CD4+ T cells targeted HLA-DP on transduced HeLa.

Sequencing used CD4+ T cells from PBMCs. The chain combines TRBV2 with TRBJ2-1; 7 bases align to TRBD2. This sequence originates from a woman between 18 and 29 years old in good health and CMV-seronegative. The CDR3 reads CASRPGGYNEQFF. For the CDR3, the DNA is TGTGCCAGCAGGCCGGGAGGCTACAATGAGCAGTTCTTC.